This entry lists 26 T cell receptor beta chains sequenced from one sample in a study of blood T cell repertoires in COVID-19. Only in-frame clones appear in the TCRdb table, and some are missing; sequencing was by immunoSEQ multiplex PCR. The sample holds under 350,000 clones, over 75% seen once. The sample taken for sequencing was peripheral blood. The receptors come from a woman in her twenties or thirties with COVID-19, enrolled during active disease.

The V call is TRBV19, the J call TRBJ1-5, with D possibly matching TRBD1 (6 bases). CDR1 and CDR2 from the germline V gene are LNHDA and SQIVND (reference sequence). The CDR3 runs 14 residues. The V gene lost 1 base and the J gene lost 7 bases, with 11 bases spanning the gap. The CDR3 DNA follows: TGTGCCAGTAGTATAGTTGGACAGAGCCAGCCCCAGCATTTT. This sequence encodes CASSIVGQSQPQHF.

The chain recombines TRBV5-1 with TRBJ2-7, with 11 bases that match TRBD2. V shed 3 bases and J 0 bases; nucleotides not matched to a gene: 5. Germline lookup yields CDR1 SGHRS and CDR2 YFSETQ. This CDR3 is built from 16 residues. CDR3 nucleotide sequence: TGCGCCAGCAGCTGGGGACTAGCGGACTTCTCCTACGAGCAGTACTTC. This translates into CASSWGLADFSYEQYF.

J is TRBJ2-1 and V is TRBV5-6; the D gene is possibly TRBD1 (5 bases). The V end lost 0 bases, the J end lost 4 bases, and 17 bases lay between the germline ends. Germline assignment: CDR1 SGHDT and CDR2 YYEEEE. The CDR3 extends over 17 amino acids. This CDR3 is CASSLAFRSGWYNEQFF. The CDR3 DNA sequence: TGTGCCAGCAGCTTGGCATTTAGGTCAGGGTGGTACAATGAGCAGTTCTTC.

This clone appeared a single time. V and J are TRBV6-2 or TRBV6-3 and TRBJ2-3; D possibly corresponds to TRBD2 (7 bases). Germline assignment: CDR1 MNHEY and CDR2 SVGEGT. The CDR3 runs 13 residues. V shed 0 bases and J shed 10 bases, with 11 bases lying between them. The CDR3 nucleotides are TGTGCCAGCAGTTACTCTAGGGGGAGGGCGCAGTATTTT. This codes for CASSYSRGRAQYF.

This chain connects TRBV10-3 to TRBJ2-4; a weak D match, TRBD1 (6 bases). V lost 7 bases and J lost 0, with 16 bases in between. This CDR3 is 16 amino acids long. Germline values: CDR1 ENHRY, CDR2 SYGVKD. The DNA for the CDR3 is TGTGCCATCATCAAGGGGGAATCGGAAGCCAAAAACATTCAGTACTTC. Its protein product is CAIIKGESEAKNIQYF.

CDR3 residues: CASSYVQGAHSPLHF. The CDR3 nucleotides read TGTGCCAGCAGTTACGTACAGGGAGCCCATTCACCCCTCCACTTT. The rearrangement uses TRBV6-5 and TRBJ1-6; D possibly corresponds to TRBD1 (6 bases). The CDR3 runs to 15 residues. V lost 2 bases to trimming and J lost 8 bases, with 13 bases between them. From germline, CDR1 is MNHEY and CDR2 SVGAGI.

The J gene is TRBJ2-3, the V gene TRBV5-1; D uncertain. The germline V gene has CDR1 SGHRS and CDR2 YFSETQ. Deletions cut 5 bases from V and 4 bases from J, with 14 bases between. CDR3 length equals 14 residues. The CDR3 is CASRETFWADTQYF. CDR3 DNA: TGCGCCAGCAGGGAGACGTTTTGGGCAGATACGCAGTATTTT. Full variable domain (rest looked up from reference TRBV5-1 and TRBJ2-3): KAGVTQTPRYLIKTRGQQVTLSCSPISGHRSVSWYQQTPGQGLQFLFEYFSETQRNKGNFPGRFSGRQFSNSRSEMNVSTLELGDSALYLCASRETFWADTQYFGPGTRLTVL.

The chain recombines TRBV7-2 with TRBJ1-2; maybe TRBD1 (6 bases). The ends were cut back, 5 bases at V and 6 bases at J, with 19 bases in the middle. Germline V gene sequence: CDR1 SGHTA, CDR2 FQGNSA. The CDR3 is 15 amino acids. The CDR3 sequence is CASSTRGGPGDGYTF. The CDR3 DNA sequence: TGTGCCAGCAGCACGAGAGGGGGACCGGGTGATGGCTACACCTTC.

The V and J genes are TRBV4-1 and TRBJ1-6; the D is unclear. The V and J ends lost 1 base and 9 bases respectively, with 4 bases between them. Per the germline V gene, CDR1 is MGHRA and CDR2 is YSYEKL. CDR3 size: 12 residues. The CDR3 loop reads CASSQGGSPLHF. CDR3 coding DNA: TGCGCCAGCAGCCAAGGCGGTTCACCCCTCCACTTT.

CDR3 DNA sequence: TGTGCCAGCTCGCTTGGACGGGATTCCCTGGGTTGGAGCTACACCTTC. It is translated as CASSLGRDSLGWSYTF. The chain combines TRBV18 with TRBJ1-2; no definite D call. Germline loops: CDR1 KGHSH, CDR2 LQKENI. V shed 6 bases and J shed 9 bases, with 26 bases lying between them. This CDR3 spans 16 amino acids. The full variable domain, in which reference TRBV18 and TRBJ1-2 provide the parts outside the CDR3, is NAGVMQNPRHLVRRRGQEARLRCSPMKGHSHVYWYRQLPEEGLKFMVYLQKENIIDESGMPKERFSAEFPKEGPSILRIQQVVRGDSAAYFCASSLGRDSLGWSYTFGSGTRLTVV.

In its sample, this clone was seen once. The chain employs TRBV11-2 and TRBJ1-1; TRBD1 matches at 9 bases. After removal of 4 bases from V and 10 bases from J, the junction contained 4 bases not matched to a gene. This CDR3 comprises 12 residues. Looked up from germline, CDR1 is SGHAT and CDR2 is FQNNGV. DNA of the CDR3: TGTGCCAGCAGCTCGACAGGGGGTCGAGCTTTCTTT. Protein: CASSSTGGRAFF.

This clone appeared a single time. The V and J genes are TRBV3-1 (or the pseudogene TRBV3-2) and TRBJ2-1; TRBD1 agrees at 9 bases. Germline values: CDR1 LGHDT, CDR2 YNNKEL (reference sequence). The J segment lost 6 bases and the V segment lost 0 bases, leaving 9 bases of the junction unmatched. The CDR3 totals 17 residues. CDR3 DNA sequence: TGTGCCAGCAGCCAAGATCGGGGGACAGGGTTGGGCAATGAGCAGTTCTTC. It is translated as CASSQDRGTGLGNEQFF.

CDR3: CASSLWGSYEKLFF. The CDR3 DNA is TGTGCCAGCAGTTTGTGGGGCAGTTATGAAAAACTGTTTTTT. The rearrangement joins TRBV28 to TRBJ1-4, with D perhaps TRBD1 (5 bases). Trimming pared 3 bases from V and 6 bases from J, leaving 11 bases between. The CDR3 contains 14 residues. Germline V gives CDR1 MDHEN, CDR2 SYDVKM.

This clone was seen a single time. The rearrangement uses TRBV10-3 and TRBJ2-2; D may be TRBD1 (6 bases). V was cut by 3 bases and J by 2 bases, with 10 bases left in between. The V gene's germline CDR1 is ENHRY and CDR2 SYGVKD. This CDR3 is built from 15 residues. This CDR3 is CAISDNRVNTGELFF. The CDR3 DNA reads TGTGCCATCAGTGATAACAGGGTAAACACCGGGGAGCTGTTTTTT.

The chain employs TRBV30 and TRBJ1-4; possible D gene TRBD1, 6 bases. Trimming cost V 4 bases and J 0 bases, with 21 bases left between them. The germline CDR1 and CDR2 sequences are GTSNPN and SVGIG (reference sequence). The CDR3 extends over 18 amino acids. DNA for the CDR3: TGTGCCTGGACCCTCCTACCTGGGGACACCTCAACTAATGAAAAACTGTTTTTT. Its protein is CAWTLLPGDTSTNEKLFF.

The genes are TRBV19 and TRBJ2-7, with 13 bases identical to TRBD2. CDR3 length equals 16 residues. Germline values: CDR1 LNHDA, CDR2 SQIVND (reference sequence). Trimming took 5 bases from V and 5 from J; bases not matched to a gene: 9. This CDR3 reads CASSARRTSGGNEQYF. The CDR3 coding sequence is TGTGCCAGTAGTGCCCGCCGGACTAGCGGGGGTAACGAGCAGTACTTC.

This chain uses TRBV5-5 with TRBJ1-4; TRBD1 matches at 7 bases. Germline CDR1 reads SGHKS; CDR2 reads YYEKEE (reference sequence). With 1 base clipped from V and 0 bases from J, the junction kept 6 bases outside the gene matches. This CDR3 is 17 amino acids long. CDR3 DNA sequence: TGTGCCAGCAGCTTGAGGACAGGTGGCGCAACTAATGAAAAACTGTTTTTT. Its protein is CASSLRTGGATNEKLFF.

The chain recombines TRBV3-1 (or the pseudogene TRBV3-2) with TRBJ2-1, with 7 positions matching TRBD2. Trimming at V came to 7 bases and at J to 0 bases, leaving 15 bases not matched to a gene. The germline V gene encodes CDR1 LGHDT and CDR2 YNNKEL (reference sequence). The CDR3 is 18 amino acids. Here the CDR3 DNA reads TGTGCCAGCACCGAGGGGCTAGCGGCCCGGAGCTCCTACAATGAGCAGTTCTTC. It yields the protein CASTEGLAARSSYNEQFF.

The chain carries TRBV11-2 and TRBJ2-3; TRBD2 is a possible D gene (5 bases). The CDR3 is made up of 13 amino acids. Germline V gene data show CDR1 as SGHAT and CDR2 as FQNNGV. V shed 5 bases and J shed 3 bases, with 9 bases lying between them. The CDR3 DNA reads TGTGCCAGCAGCACCAGACTAACAGATACGCAGTATTTT. This encodes CASSTRLTDTQYF.

The rearrangement links TRBV12-5 to TRBJ2-5, with D hard to call. Trimming took 4 bases from V and 3 from J, leaving 12 bases between them. In germline, CDR1 is LGHNT, CDR2 FRNRAP. There are 14 residues in the CDR3. CDR3 in DNA: TGTGCTAGTGGTTCGTCCAGCGATAAAGAGACCCAGTACTTC. This codes for CASGSSSDKETQYF.

V usage is TRBV7-2 and J usage is TRBJ2-4, with a possible D match to TRBD2 (7 bases). CDR1 SGHTA and CDR2 FQGNSA come from the germline V gene. This CDR3 has 15 amino acids. With 1 base removed from V and 4 bases from J, the gap between germline ends came to 11 bases. The CDR3 nucleotides are TGTGCCAGCAGCTTAGTGAGCGGGACAAAAAACATTCAGTACTTC. It is translated as CASSLVSGTKNIQYF.

This chain uses TRBV11-3 with TRBJ2-2; the match to TRBD1 covers 7 bases. Germline V lookup: CDR1 SGHNT, CDR2 YENEEA. The V segment lost 5 bases and the J segment 7 bases; nucleotides outside the gene matches: 7. The CDR3 sequence is 14 residues long. DNA for the CDR3: TGTGCCAGCAGCGTGAGGGGGCAGGGCGGGGAGCTGTTTTTT. Translation: CASSVRGQGGELFF.

This clone has more than one count but fewer than ten. CDR3 region: CASSSGTGREQYF. DNA for the CDR3: TGTGCCAGCAGCTCCGGGACAGGGAGAGAGCAGTACTTC. The chain links TRBV7-9 to TRBJ2-7; 9 bases line up with TRBD1. Germline CDR1 SEHNR, CDR2 FQNEAQ (reference sequence). The CDR3 is 13 amino acids. V shed 4 bases and J 7 bases; nucleotides not matched to a gene: 5.

The chain has TRBV24-1 and TRBJ2-5, with unresolved D. Germline values: CDR1 KGHDR, CDR2 SFDVKD. This CDR3 is built from 16 residues. V was trimmed by 6 bases and J by 5 bases, leaving 21 bases between them. CDR3 sequence (DNA): TGTGCCACCAGTAGGTCTGGCGCGGCCTTCTCGGAGACCCAGTACTTC. Encoded protein: CATSRSGAAFSETQYF.

The chain is built from TRBV7-8 and TRBJ2-7; TRBD2 is a possible D gene (5 bases). V gave up 1 base and J gave up 2 bases, with 6 bases separating them. The germline CDR1 and CDR2 sequences are SGHVS and FQNEAQ. CDR3 length equals 13 residues. CDR3 bases: TGTGCCAGCAGCTTAGGGACTCCCTACGAGCAGTACTTC. Protein sequence: CASSLGTPYEQYF.

The rearrangement links TRBV9 to TRBJ1-6, with 8 bases aligning to TRBD1. The CDR3 extends over 14 amino acids. The ends lost 2 bases at V and 7 bases at J; junction bases unmatched: 2. CDR1 SGDLS and CDR2 YYNGEE come from the germline V gene. The CDR3 coding sequence is TGTGCCAGCAGCGTGTCAGGGGGCAATTCACCCCTCCACTTT. Protein sequence: CASSVSGGNSPLHF.